These 17 T cell receptor beta chains were sequenced from one sample in a study of cytomegalovirus exposure and HLA in healthy donors. The PCR employed 60 Vbeta primers together with 13 Jbeta primers. TCRdb's table, derived via immunoSEQ multiplex PCR, lists solely in-frame clones and lacks some. The repertoire shows about 140,000 clones; the top ten hold about 2.2%. Sequenced sample: PBMCs. The receptor set was obtained from a woman aged 18 to 35 in good health and CMV-seronegative.

This chain uses TRBV27 with TRBJ2-2, with D perhaps matching TRBD2 (5 bases). Trimming shortened V by 4 bases and J by 7 bases, and 16 bases separated the two germline ends. The CDR3 extends over 15 amino acids. CDR1 and CDR2 (germline): MNHEY, SMNVEV (reference sequence). The CDR3 protein is CASSSRVGGYGELFF. In nucleotides, the CDR3 is TGTGCCAGCAGTTCAAGGGTTGGAGGCTACGGGGAGCTGTTTTTT.

This chain joins TRBV11-1 and TRBJ1-5; D gene uncertain. The CDR3 spans 13 residues. Germline CDR1 and CDR2: SGHAT and FQDESV (reference sequence). V lost 3 bases and J lost 5, with 8 bases in between. CDR3 amino acids: CASSFNIYQPQHF. Written as DNA, the CDR3 is TGTGCCAGCAGCTTTAATATTTATCAGCCCCAGCATTTT.

This chain connects TRBV5-4 to TRBJ1-1; D is perhaps TRBD1 (6 bases). CDR1 is SGHNT and CDR2 is YYREEE in the germline V gene (reference sequence). Trimming cost V 2 bases and J 1 base, with 12 bases left between them. CDR3 length: 15 amino acids. The CDR3 DNA sequence: TGTGCCAGCAGCTTTTTTGGGGGCGCGAACACTGAAGCTTTCTTT. It is translated as CASSFFGGANTEAFF.

The chain links TRBV5-6 to TRBJ2-7; D possibly corresponds to TRBD1 (5 bases). The CDR3 contains 16 residues. With 0 bases removed from V and 0 bases from J, the gap between germline ends came to 13 bases. The germline V gene encodes CDR1 SGHDT and CDR2 YYEEEE. In DNA form, the CDR3 reads TGTGCCAGCAGCTTGGGTCCAGGGTCGATCTCCTACGAGCAGTACTTC. This codes for CASSLGPGSISYEQYF.

This chain joins TRBV10-2 and TRBJ1-2, with TRBD1 matching over 8 bases. CDR1 is WSHSY, CDR2 SAAADI, per germline. The CDR3 sequence is 13 residues long. Unmatched junction bases numbered 5, after V lost 7 bases and J lost 4 bases. CDR3 DNA: TGCGCCAGCAATGACAGGGGATCCTATGGCTACACCTTC. It is translated as CASNDRGSYGYTF.

The chain has TRBV7-8 and TRBJ2-1; TRBD1 matches 9 bases. Germline V CDR1 and CDR2: SGHVS, FQNEAQ. The V gene end was trimmed by 5 bases and the J gene end by 4 bases; junction bases not matched to a gene: 9. The CDR3 length is 16 residues. Here the CDR3 DNA reads TGTGCCAGCAGCCCATACCGGGACAGGGATTACAATGAGCAGTTCTTC. Protein sequence: CASSPYRDRDYNEQFF.

In DNA, the CDR3 is TGTGCCAGCTCACCAAAATCTCTAGCAGCATACGAGCAGTACTTC. Its protein is CASSPKSLAAYEQYF. This sequence joins TRBV18 and TRBJ2-5, with D possibly matching TRBD2 (5 bases). The J call may be faulty, since TRBJ2-7 better matches the DNA end. The CDR3 extends over 15 amino acids. Germline V lookup: CDR1 KGHSH, CDR2 LQKENI.

V is TRBV6-5 and J is TRBJ2-1, with D possibly matching TRBD2 (6 bases). The germline V and J ends were trimmed by 6 bases and 8 bases, with 20 bases remaining between them. From germline, CDR1 is MNHEY and CDR2 SVGAGI. This CDR3 has 15 amino acids. The CDR3 loop reads CASSHLRGKIDEQFF. CDR3 sequence (DNA): TGTGCCAGCAGCCACCTACGGGGGAAAATCGATGAGCAGTTCTTC.

Remarks on this clone: The conserved closing phenylalanine or tryptophan is absent in this CDR3, likely reflecting a read error. CDR3 nucleotides: TGTGCCAGCAGCTGGGGGGAGGGATCGGCTGGCTACACCCTC. This encodes CASSWGEGSAGYTL. The chain has TRBV7-2 and TRBJ1-2; a possible D gene is TRBD1 (5 bases). CDR3 length: 14 amino acids. The V gene's germline CDR1 is SGHTA and CDR2 FQGNSA. Deletions cut 4 bases from V and 7 bases from J, with 16 bases between.

The chain joins TRBV5-4 to TRBJ2-7, with D possibly matching TRBD2 (5 bases). CDR3 length equals 14 residues. Trimming left V 1 base short and J 0 bases short, with 8 bases between. Per the germline V gene, CDR1 is SGHNT and CDR2 is YYREEE (reference sequence). CDR3 residues: CASSLLASSYEQYF. CDR3 bases: TGTGCCAGCAGCTTGTTAGCGAGCTCCTACGAGCAGTACTTC. Combining the CDR3 with reference TRBV5-4 and TRBJ2-7 gives the whole variable domain ETGVTQSPTHLIKTRGQQVTLRCSSQSGHNTVSWYQQALGQGPQFIFQYYREEENGRGNFPPRFSGLQFPNYSSELNVNALELDDSALYLCASSLLASSYEQYFGPGTRLTVT.

V usage is TRBV5-6 and J usage is TRBJ1-2, with TRBD1 as a possible D gene (5 bases). Germline-derived CDR1 and CDR2 are SGHDT and YYEEEE. V lost 2 bases and J 7 bases, leaving 6 bases between the germline ends. This CDR3 is 11 amino acids long. CDR3 amino acids: CASSFQGGYTF. CDR3 bases: TGTGCCAGCAGCTTTCAGGGTGGCTACACCTTC.

Note on this clone: This same CDR3 is encoded by further DNA sequences in the sample. The gene calls are TRBV28 and TRBJ1-4; D not resolved. The germline V and J ends were trimmed by 5 bases and 8 bases, with 6 bases remaining between them. The CDR3 spans 11 residues. Germline V gene sequence: CDR1 MDHEN, CDR2 SYDVKM. CDR3 protein: CASSLREKLFF. The CDR3 nucleotides are TGTGCCAGCAGTCTAAGAGAAAAACTGTTTTTT.

The chain has TRBV7-6 and TRBJ2-7; TRBD2 might be the D (6 bases). V was shortened by 5 bases and J by 0 bases, with 14 bases between the two germline ends. From germline, CDR1 is SGHVS and CDR2 FNYEAQ. The CDR3 consists of 15 residues. The CDR3 spells CASSKGTSPSYEQYF. The CDR3 bases are TGTGCCAGCAGCAAAGGGACTTCCCCCTCCTACGAGCAGTACTTC.

This chain links TRBV4-1 with TRBJ2-1; D may be TRBD2 (5 bases). Between the trimmed V and J ends, which lost 0 bases and 6 bases, there was a span of 18 bases. This CDR3 is 17 amino acids long. Germline V gene sequence: CDR1 MGHRA, CDR2 YSYEKL. CDR3 in amino acids: CASSQDRGAEKINEQFF. The CDR3 nucleotides are TGCGCCAGCAGCCAAGATCGGGGAGCGGAAAAAATCAATGAGCAGTTCTTC.

The chain uses TRBV4-1 and TRBJ1-2, with D hard to call. The V gene's germline CDR1 is MGHRA and CDR2 YSYEKL. The CDR3 is 15 amino acids. V lost 4 bases to trimming and J lost 5 bases, with 17 bases between them. The CDR3 loop is CASSPDLRVGYGYTF. CDR3 in DNA: TGCGCCAGCAGCCCGGATTTGAGGGTTGGGTATGGCTACACCTTC.

V and J are TRBV6-1 and TRBJ2-1; 12 positions match TRBD2. V trimming: 11 bases; J trimming: 4 bases; junction bases outside the gene matches: 24. This CDR3 has 20 amino acids. Germline V gene lookup returns CDR1 MNHNS and CDR2 SASEGT. DNA of the CDR3: TGTGCCGGGACTGAAGCCTCTTCCCCGTCTAGCGGGAGGGCGTACAATGAGCAGTTCTTC. Translation gives CAGTEASSPSSGRAYNEQFF.

The genes are TRBV10-3 and TRBJ1-1, with D unresolved. Trimming pared 9 bases from V and 2 bases from J, leaving 13 bases between. The V gene's germline CDR1 is ENHRY and CDR2 SYGVKD. This CDR3 comprises 13 residues. CDR3 residues: CAILREPNTEAFF. In DNA form, the CDR3 reads TGTGCCATTCTTAGAGAACCAAACACTGAAGCTTTCTTT.